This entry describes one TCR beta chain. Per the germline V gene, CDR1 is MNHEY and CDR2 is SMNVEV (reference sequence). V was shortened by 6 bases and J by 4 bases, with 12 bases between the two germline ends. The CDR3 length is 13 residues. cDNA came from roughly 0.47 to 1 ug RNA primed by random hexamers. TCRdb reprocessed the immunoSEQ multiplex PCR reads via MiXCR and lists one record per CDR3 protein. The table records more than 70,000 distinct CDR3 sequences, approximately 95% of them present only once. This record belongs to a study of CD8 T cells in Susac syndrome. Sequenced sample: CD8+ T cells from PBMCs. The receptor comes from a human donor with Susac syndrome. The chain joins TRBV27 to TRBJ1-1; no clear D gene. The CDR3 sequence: CASRWASGTEAFF. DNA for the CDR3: TGTGCCAGCAGGTGGGCGTCTGGCACTGAAGCTTTCTTT.